Presented here are 31 T cell receptor beta chains from one specimen sequenced in a study of Graves' ophthalmopathy and Graves' hyperthyroidism. Amplification of the TCR beta CDR3 regions used RNA transcripts (as template). First-round RT-PCR used HTBI primers; second-round multiplex PCR followed. From the multiplex PCR reads, TCRdb called clonotypes with MiXCR, one entry per CDR3 protein. This table has 350,000 to 400,000 distinct CDR3 sequences, around 18% appearing once. Sequenced: peripheral blood. Every receptor here comes from a woman aged 18-29 years with Graves' ophthalmopathy.

The sample holds many counts of this clonotype. The CDR3: CASSHSRDRARVPGNTIYF. CDR3 DNA sequence: TGCGCCAGCAGCCACTCCCGGGACAGGGCCAGGGTGCCTGGAAACACCATATATTTT. The chain employs TRBV4-1 and TRBJ1-3; 9 nucleotides align to TRBD1. V shed 3 bases and J 2 bases; nucleotides not matched to a gene: 14. Germline CDR1 MGHRA, CDR2 YSYEKL. The CDR3 has 19 amino acids.

This clonotype came up many times. The chain has TRBV12-3 or TRBV12-4 and TRBJ1-1; 8 nucleotides match TRBD1. V was pared by 6 bases and J by 4 bases, with 10 bases of the junction left unmatched. This CDR3 spans 15 amino acids. CDR3 DNA: TGTGCCAGCAGGCCTAATCAGGGGGCCGGCACTGAAGCTTTCTTT. It specifies CASRPNQGAGTEAFF.

This clonotype came up many times. This rearrangement joins TRBV7-2 to TRBJ1-1, with unresolved D. The CDR3 spans 13 residues. The germline gives CDR1 SGHTA, CDR2 FQGNSA. Trimming pared 7 bases from V and 1 base from J, leaving 10 bases between. The CDR3 spells CASKVGENTEAFF. In nucleotides, the CDR3 is TGTGCCAGCAAGGTCGGTGAGAACACTGAAGCTTTCTTT.

This clonotype was counted ten times or more. The chain uses TRBV7-2 and TRBJ2-7; D is tentatively TRBD1 or TRBD2 (5 bases each). The V gene's germline CDR1 is SGHTA and CDR2 FQGNSA. CDR3 size: 14 residues. V dropped 4 bases and J dropped 6 bases, with 16 bases sitting between them. Written as DNA, the CDR3 is TGTGCCAGCAGCTCCGACTGGGGGAGTTTCGAGCAGTACTTC. Its protein product is CASSSDWGSFEQYF. The full variable domain, completed using reference TRBV7-2 and TRBJ2-7, is GAGVSQSPSNKVTEKGKDVELRCDPISGHTALYWYRQSLGQGLEFLIYFQGNSAPDKSGLPSDRFSAERTGGSVSTLTIQRTQQEDSAVYLCASSSDWGSFEQYFGPGTRLTVT.

The J gene is TRBJ2-7, the V gene TRBV29-1, with D unclear. The V and J ends lost 6 bases and 2 bases respectively, with 8 bases between them. Germline lookup yields CDR1 SQVTM and CDR2 ANQGSEA. This CDR3 spans 11 amino acids. CDR3 sequence (DNA): TGCAGCGTGAAGACCACCTACGAGCAGTACTTC. It encodes CSVKTTYEQYF.

Ten or more counts support this clonotype. This chain links TRBV6-5 with TRBJ1-5, with D maybe TRBD1 (5 bases). CDR1 MNHEY and CDR2 SVGAGI come from the germline V gene. V lost 7 bases to trimming and J lost 1 base, with 8 bases between them. The CDR3 is 13 amino acids. DNA for the CDR3: TGTGCCAGCATGCGGGGGAGCAATCAGCCCCAGCATTTT. Translating gives CASMRGSNQPQHF.

This clonotype was recorded at least ten times. The genes are TRBV27 and TRBJ1-5; possibly TRBD1 for D (5 bases). The CDR3 sequence is 15 residues long. Germline loops: CDR1 MNHEY, CDR2 SMNVEV (reference sequence). V lost 2 bases, J lost 11 bases, and 19 bases lay in between. CDR3: CASSLEGREASAQHF. CDR3 bases: TGTGCCAGCAGTTTAGAGGGCAGGGAAGCATCAGCCCAGCATTTT.

At least ten counts were recorded for this clonotype. This sequence joins TRBV6-2 or TRBV6-3 and TRBJ1-6, with TRBD1 matching over 7 bases. This CDR3 has 15 amino acids. J gave up 3 bases and V 5 bases, and 4 bases lay outside the gene matches. Germline V gives CDR1 MNHEY, CDR2 SVGEGT. This CDR3 reads CASSTRDSYNSPLHF. CDR3 DNA sequence: TGTGCCAGCAGTACCCGGGACAGCTATAATTCACCCCTCCACTTT.

This clonotype occurred a few times. This sequence joins TRBV7-8 and TRBJ1-6; D is undetermined. CDR3 length: 16 amino acids. CDR1 SGHVS and CDR2 FQNEAQ come from the germline V gene. Trimming stripped 2 bases from V and 8 bases from J, with 16 bases between. In DNA form, the CDR3 reads TGTGCCAGCAGCTTACCCGCGGCTTTGGGAGATTCACCCCTCCACTTT. Translated, it gives CASSLPAALGDSPLHF.

This clonotype has ten or more counts. The V and J genes are TRBV28 and TRBJ1-2, with 9 bases fitting TRBD1. The CDR3 has 14 residues. Looked up from germline, CDR1 is MDHEN and CDR2 is SYDVKM. With V trimmed by 3 bases and J by 4 bases, 3 bases remained unmatched. The CDR3, as DNA: TGTGCCAGCAGTTTGGACAGGGGACCCTATGGCTACACCTTC. Protein sequence: CASSLDRGPYGYTF.

The rearrangement links TRBV28 to TRBJ2-5, with 10 positions matching TRBD1. CDR1 MDHEN and CDR2 SYDVKM come from the germline V gene. The V and J ends lost 3 bases and 5 bases, in that order; junction bases with no gene match: 6. There are 15 residues in the CDR3. As DNA, the CDR3 is TGTGCCAGCAGTTTGGGACAGGGGATTTTCGAGACCCAGTACTTC. Its protein is CASSLGQGIFETQYF.

This clonotype was detected ten times or more. The rearrangement links TRBV10-3 to TRBJ2-7, with a possible D match to TRBD1 (6 bases). The CDR3 loop spans 15 amino acids. Trimming stripped 6 bases from V and 4 bases from J, with 19 bases between. Germline V gene lookup returns CDR1 ENHRY and CDR2 SYGVKD. This CDR3 reads CAISVRGPSVYEQYF. Here the CDR3 DNA reads TGTGCCATCAGCGTCAGGGGCCCTTCTGTATACGAGCAGTACTTC.

This clonotype occurred many times. V and J are TRBV12-3 or TRBV12-4 and TRBJ1-1; no definite D call. Trimming shortened V by 3 bases and J by 1 base, and 12 bases separated the two germline ends. The CDR3 length is 15 residues. The CDR3 sequence is CASSLVSTPNTEAFF. CDR3 sequence (DNA): TGTGCCAGCAGTTTGGTCTCGACCCCGAACACTGAAGCTTTCTTT.

This clonotype was picked up many times. The chain has TRBV3-1 and TRBJ2-7; no firm D call. The CDR3 spans 14 residues. Trimming took 4 bases from V and 5 from J, leaving 15 bases between them. In germline, CDR1 is LGHDT, CDR2 YNNKEL (reference sequence). DNA of the CDR3: TGTGCCAGCAGCCTTACCGGGCCGGGCAACGAGCAGTACTTC. Translation gives CASSLTGPGNEQYF.

The V and J genes are TRBV7-2 and TRBJ1-6, with a weak D call TRBD1 (5 bases). V lost 4 bases, J lost 9 bases, and 19 bases lay in between. CDR1 and CDR2 (germline): SGHTA, FQGNSA. CDR3 length: 16 residues. CDR3 nucleotide sequence: TGTGCCAGCAGCTCCTCACCGGGACTCTCCAGTTCACCCCTCCACTTT. This encodes CASSSSPGLSSSPLHF. The whole variable domain, remainder taken from reference TRBV7-2 and TRBJ1-6, is GAGVSQSPSNKVTEKGKDVELRCDPISGHTALYWYRQSLGQGLEFLIYFQGNSAPDKSGLPSDRFSAERTGGSVSTLTIQRTQQEDSAVYLCASSSSPGLSSSPLHFGNGTRLTVT.

This clonotype was counted at least ten times. The chain has TRBV7-9 and TRBJ2-7; 10 nucleotides agree with TRBD2. The CDR3 is made up of 15 amino acids. V dropped 2 bases and J dropped 2; count of bases not matched to a gene: 3. Looked up from germline, CDR1 is SEHNR and CDR2 is FQNEAQ (reference sequence). CDR3 nucleotide sequence: TGTGCCAGCAGCTTACTAGCGGGAGTTCCCTACGAGCAGTACTTC. Encoded protein: CASSLLAGVPYEQYF.

The chain carries TRBV28 and TRBJ2-5; no firm D call. V shed 6 bases and J shed 2 bases, with 13 bases lying between them. Germline CDR1 and CDR2: MDHEN and SYDVKM. CDR3 length equals 14 residues. CDR3 DNA: TGTGCCAGCAGCCCGGACGCGGATCAAGAGACCCAGTACTTC. It specifies CASSPDADQETQYF.

The chain carries TRBV6-2 or TRBV6-3 and TRBJ2-7, with a possible D match to TRBD2 (6 bases). The CDR3 is made up of 12 amino acids. Germline CDR1 is MNHEY and CDR2 is SVGEGT. V lost 10 bases and J 3 bases, leaving 13 bases between the germline ends. CDR3 nucleotide sequence: TGTGCCATCGAAGCGGAGGGCTACGAGCAGTACTTC. As protein: CAIEAEGYEQYF.

This clonotype has at least ten counts. The chain joins TRBV5-1 to TRBJ2-3; D is ambiguous. CDR1 and CDR2 (germline): SGHRS, YFSETQ. Trimming took 7 bases from V and 8 from J, leaving 14 bases between them. CDR3 size: 12 residues. CDR3 in DNA: TGCGCCAGCCATGAACCTCCGGGTACGCAGTATTTT. Translation gives CASHEPPGTQYF.

This clonotype was seen repeatedly, ten times or more. This rearrangement joins TRBV7-3 to TRBJ2-7, with 7 bases aligning to TRBD2. Germline-derived CDR1 and CDR2 are SGHTA and FQGTGA. The ends lost 6 bases at V and 4 bases at J; junction bases unmatched: 3. The CDR3 contains 12 residues. The DNA for the CDR3 is TGTGCCAGCAGTGCCGGGGGGTACGAGCAGTACTTC. Its protein product is CASSAGGYEQYF. Full variable domain (rest looked up from reference TRBV7-3 and TRBJ2-7): GAGVSQTPSNKVTEKGKYVELRCDPISGHTALYWYRQSLGQGPEFLIYFQGTGAADDSGLPNDRFFAVRPEGSVSTLKIQRTERGDSAVYLCASSAGGYEQYFGPGTRLTVT.

There are many counts of this clonotype. The V gene is TRBV20-1, the J gene TRBJ1-5, with D maybe TRBD1 (6 bases). Germline assignment: CDR1 DFQATT and CDR2 SNEGSKA (reference sequence). This CDR3 spans 16 amino acids. V was cut by 0 bases and J by 2 bases, with 14 bases left in between. The CDR3 DNA reads TGCAGTGCTAGAGATTCGGCAGGGGCGGGCAATCAGCCCCAGCATTTT. Encoded protein: CSARDSAGAGNQPQHF.

The chain couples TRBV6-1 to TRBJ2-7; D gene uncertain. Germline V gene data show CDR1 as MNHNS and CDR2 as SASEGT. V dropped 7 bases and J dropped 6 bases, with 22 bases sitting between them. This CDR3 spans 15 amino acids. The CDR3 nucleotides are TGTGCCAGCACCGAAAGACAACCATGGACCAGCGAGCAGTACTTC. This gives the protein CASTERQPWTSEQYF.

The chain joins TRBV12-3 or TRBV12-4 to TRBJ2-1, with a possible D match to TRBD2 (5 bases). V dropped 6 bases and J dropped 0 bases, with 9 bases sitting between them. This CDR3 region has 14 residues. CDR3 bases: TGTGCCAGCAGCCAAGGAGGCTCCTACAATGAGCAGTTCTTC. This gives the protein CASSQGGSYNEQFF.

This clonotype has ten or more counts. One end of the junction varies from germline; a read error may be responsible. The chain couples TRBV5-1 to TRBJ2-7; 12 positions agree with TRBD2. The CDR3 loop spans 14 amino acids. The germline V gene encodes CDR1 SGHRS and CDR2 YFSETQ. The CDR3 region has the DNA TGTGCCAGCAGTCTGACTAGCGGGAGTTACGAGCAGTACTTC. This translates into CASSLTSGSYEQYF.

This clonotype has at least ten counts. This chain joins TRBV30 and TRBJ2-5; no firm D call. Germline lookup yields CDR1 GTSNPN and CDR2 SVGIG (reference sequence). Trimming stripped 2 bases from V and 2 bases from J, with 9 bases between. This CDR3 is built from 13 residues. The CDR3 region has the DNA TGTGCCTGGAGTAGGTGGGAACAAGAGACCCAGTACTTC. Protein product: CAWSRWEQETQYF.

This clonotype has ten or more counts. The chain recombines TRBV28 with TRBJ1-5, with a possible D match to TRBD1 (6 bases). The V end lost 7 bases, the J end lost 0 bases, and 22 bases lay between the germline ends. The CDR3 is 18 amino acids. Per the germline V gene, CDR1 is MDHEN and CDR2 is SYDVKM. The CDR3 is CASNLGGRGRYSNQPQHF. CDR3 coding DNA: TGTGCCAGCAACCTTGGGGGGCGCGGACGTTATAGCAATCAGCCCCAGCATTTT.

This clonotype was detected many times. The chain couples TRBV28 to TRBJ1-2, with D perhaps matching TRBD1 (5 bases). V shed 3 bases and J shed 6 bases, with 17 bases lying between them. This CDR3 has 15 residues. Germline loops: CDR1 MDHEN, CDR2 SYDVKM. The CDR3, as DNA: TGTGCCAGCAGTTTGCGGAGGGACGGTCTTGATGGCTACACCTTC. This translates into CASSLRRDGLDGYTF.

The chain couples TRBV29-1 to TRBJ2-7, with 9 bases lining up with TRBD2. CDR3 length: 16 amino acids. The V gene end was trimmed by 3 bases and the J gene end by 4 bases; junction bases not matched to a gene: 13. Germline V gene data show CDR1 as SQVTM and CDR2 as ANQGSEA. This CDR3 is CSVEVVSGGLNYEQYF. CDR3 coding DNA: TGCAGCGTTGAGGTCGTTAGCGGGGGCCTCAATTACGAGCAGTACTTC.

This clonotype was seen many times. The chain recombines TRBV27 with TRBJ1-1; possibly TRBD1 for D (6 bases). The ends were cut back, 2 bases at V and 5 bases at J, with 21 bases in the middle. Germline V gene lookup returns CDR1 MNHEY and CDR2 SMNVEV (reference sequence). This CDR3 has 17 residues. The CDR3 reads CASSLSQGGGGGTEAFF. CDR3 nucleotide sequence: TGTGCCAGCAGTTTAAGCCAGGGAGGGGGTGGGGGTACTGAAGCTTTCTTT.

This clonotype was observed many times. V usage is TRBV28 and J usage is TRBJ2-7; tentative D call: TRBD1 (6 bases). In germline, CDR1 is MDHEN, CDR2 SYDVKM. Deletions cut 7 bases from V and 2 bases from J, with 24 bases between. The CDR3 is 17 amino acids. CDR3 sequence: CASTSGYREPPPYEQYF. The DNA of the CDR3 is TGTGCCAGCACCTCCGGATACAGGGAGCCACCCCCCTACGAGCAGTACTTC.

This clonotype came up many times. The chain joins TRBV20-1 to TRBJ2-7; TRBD2 matches 11 bases. Germline V gene lookup returns CDR1 DFQATT and CDR2 SNEGSKA (reference sequence). J lost 2 bases, V lost 3 bases, and 3 bases had no gene match. CDR3 length: 14 residues. CDR3 sequence: CSARTSGVPYEQYF. Here the CDR3 DNA reads TGCAGTGCTAGGACTAGCGGGGTACCCTACGAGCAGTACTTC.